Shown below are 27 T cell receptor beta chains from a single sample sequenced in a study of T cells expressing NK-cell markers. With the 5' RACE reads reprocessed, TCRdb shows one record per CDR3 protein and no DNA. The data include about 380,000 distinct CDR3 sequences; the top ten clones carry roughly 5.2%. What was sequenced was blood T cells: a sorted CD56 or NKG2C T cell subset, CD4+ or CD8+ T cells, or bulk PBMC T cells (not recorded which). The receptors come from a man aged 18 to 69 in good health.

The genes are TRBV7-6 and TRBJ2-1; without DNA, the TCRdb call of TRBD1 cannot be checked. This CDR3 is built from 17 residues. From germline, CDR1 is SGHVS and CDR2 FNYEAQ. Here the CDR3 reads CASSLAWVGGKGNEQFF.

The V gene is TRBV18, the J gene TRBJ2-7; TCRdb's D call, TRBD1, is unchecked because there is no DNA. The CDR3 has 12 residues. CDR1 and CDR2 from the germline V gene are KGHSH and LQKENI. The CDR3 here is CASPGQTYEQYF.

The rearrangement uses TRBV12-3 or TRBV12-4 and TRBJ2-1; the D call from TCRdb, TRBD2, cannot be confirmed without DNA. The CDR3 consists of 17 residues. CDR3 protein: CASSLATLADSYNEQFF.

Here the CDR3 reads CASFPPQAGTGWGTQYF. The gene calls are TRBV5-5 and TRBJ2-3; TCRdb lists TRBD2, though no DNA is available to test this call. The germline V gene has CDR1 SGHKS and CDR2 YYEKEE (reference sequence). The CDR3 has 17 residues.

The chain joins TRBV2 to TRBJ2-6; TCRdb indicates TRBD1, and absent DNA this call remains unverified. The CDR3 contains 16 residues. CDR1 is SNHLY and CDR2 is FYNNEI in the germline V gene. CDR3 residues: CASSRDTSSGANVLTF.

V gene TRBV11-2 combines with J gene TRBJ2-4; with no DNA, the TCRdb D assignment of TRBD1 cannot be verified. The germline gives CDR1 SGHAT, CDR2 FQNNGV. This CDR3 has 15 amino acids. CDR3 protein: CASSLGGGRRNIQYF.

This chain links TRBV20-1 with TRBJ2-7; TCRdb lists TRBD2, though no DNA is available to test this call. There are 14 residues in the CDR3. Per the germline V gene, CDR1 is DFQATT and CDR2 is SNEGSKA (reference sequence). CDR3 residues: CSARTSSSSYEQYF.

The chain couples TRBV6-6 to TRBJ2-5; TCRdb's D call, TRBD1, is unchecked because there is no DNA. The germline gives CDR1 MNHNY, CDR2 SVGAGI (reference sequence). The CDR3 contains 13 residues. The CDR3 loop reads CASSARGLETQYF.

This sequence joins TRBV28 and TRBJ2-5; TCRdb calls TRBD1, which cannot be checked without DNA. CDR1 and CDR2 (germline): MDHEN, SYDVKM. The CDR3 is 13 residues long. The CDR3 spells CASSLRQQETQYF.

The chain is built from TRBV5-1 and TRBJ2-1; without DNA, the TCRdb call of TRBD2 cannot be checked. The CDR3 sequence is 20 residues long. The germline gives CDR1 SGHRS, CDR2 YFSETQ. The chain's CDR3 is CASSLAKVAGVQGYSDEQFF.

The rearrangement uses TRBV12-3 or TRBV12-4 and TRBJ1-2. The CDR3 is 14 amino acids. Here the CDR3 reads CASTLGGVLDGYTF.

V gene TRBV11-2 combines with J gene TRBJ2-5; TCRdb's D call of TRBD1 is untestable without DNA. CDR3 size: 17 residues. Germline V gene data show CDR1 as SGHAT and CDR2 as FQNNGV. This chain's CDR3 is CASSPRRGPANQETQYF.

This chain connects TRBV12-3 or TRBV12-4 to TRBJ1-2; lacking DNA, the TRBD1 call made by TCRdb goes unchecked. The length of the CDR3 is 14 residues. The CDR3 region is CASSPGRGVYGYTF.

The V gene is TRBV5-1, the J gene TRBJ1-2; the D gene TCRdb calls, TRBD1, cannot be checked with no DNA. The CDR3 is 15 amino acids. The V gene's germline CDR1 is SGHRS and CDR2 YFSETQ. CDR3 residues: CASNPEGQGIEFYTF.

V usage is TRBV23-1 and J usage is TRBJ1-4; TCRdb returns TRBD1, unconfirmable since there is no DNA. TRBV23-1 is identified as an open reading frame with a role that is uncertain. The CDR3 length is 17 residues. CDR3 protein: CASSQPNRDTANEKLFF.

V and J are TRBV18 and TRBJ1-4; the D gene TCRdb calls, TRBD1, cannot be checked with no DNA. Germline V gene sequence: CDR1 KGHSH, CDR2 LQKENI. This CDR3 is built from 15 residues. The CDR3 loop reads CASSPRGQGTEKLFF.

The genes are TRBV19 and TRBJ2-1; TCRdb indicates TRBD1, and absent DNA this call remains unverified. The CDR3 loop spans 15 amino acids. From germline, CDR1 is LNHDA and CDR2 SQIVND (reference sequence). CDR3 sequence reads: CASSINRDIYNEQFF.

The chain recombines TRBV20-1 with TRBJ2-3. The germline gives CDR1 DFQATT, CDR2 SNEGSKA (reference sequence). CDR3 length: 18 amino acids. The CDR3 protein is CSARSLDVTLTYTDTQYF.

The genes are TRBV4-2 and TRBJ1-4. This CDR3 is built from 15 residues. Germline CDR1 is LGHNA and CDR2 is YNFKEQ. The chain's CDR3 is CASSQVGQLREKLFF.

The genes are TRBV29-1 and TRBJ2-1. The CDR3 spans 12 residues. Germline assignment: CDR1 SQVTM and CDR2 ANQGSEA. The CDR3 sequence: CSSMLPYNEQFF.

The chain employs TRBV5-1 and TRBJ2-5. Germline V lookup: CDR1 SGHRS, CDR2 YFSETQ. The CDR3 is 15 amino acids. CDR3 loop: CASSLAVAYQETQYF.

This chain links TRBV11-2 with TRBJ2-3; lacking DNA, the TRBD1 call made by TCRdb goes unchecked. From germline, CDR1 is SGHAT and CDR2 FQNNGV. This CDR3 contains 19 residues. This CDR3 is CASSLVGTVLSLDTDTQYF.

The rearrangement uses TRBV5-1 and TRBJ2-1; TCRdb names TRBD1, which stays unverified in the absence of DNA. This CDR3 has 15 residues. In germline, CDR1 is SGHRS, CDR2 YFSETQ. This CDR3 reads CASSFLGLFYNEQFF.

The V call is TRBV6-5, the J call TRBJ2-3; the TCRdb D gene call, TRBD2, has no DNA to confirm it. Germline assignment: CDR1 MNHEY and CDR2 SVGAGI. The CDR3 has 15 amino acids. CDR3 loop: CASKKVSGYTDTQYF.

This rearrangement joins TRBV27 to TRBJ1-1; the TCRdb D gene call, TRBD1, has no DNA to confirm it. The germline CDR1 and CDR2 sequences are MNHEY and SMNVEV (reference sequence). The CDR3 runs 16 residues. The CDR3 loop is CASSLQTGAAGTEAFF.

This chain joins TRBV28 and TRBJ1-1. The V gene's germline CDR1 is MDHEN and CDR2 SYDVKM. This CDR3 has 15 residues. This chain's CDR3 is CASSLIALRNTEAFF.

The CDR3 region is CASSDSSSSLYNEQFF. This rearrangement joins TRBV6-4 to TRBJ2-1; checking the TCRdb D call of TRBD2 is not possible without DNA. CDR3 length equals 16 residues. Per germline, CDR1 MRHNA and CDR2 SNTAGT.